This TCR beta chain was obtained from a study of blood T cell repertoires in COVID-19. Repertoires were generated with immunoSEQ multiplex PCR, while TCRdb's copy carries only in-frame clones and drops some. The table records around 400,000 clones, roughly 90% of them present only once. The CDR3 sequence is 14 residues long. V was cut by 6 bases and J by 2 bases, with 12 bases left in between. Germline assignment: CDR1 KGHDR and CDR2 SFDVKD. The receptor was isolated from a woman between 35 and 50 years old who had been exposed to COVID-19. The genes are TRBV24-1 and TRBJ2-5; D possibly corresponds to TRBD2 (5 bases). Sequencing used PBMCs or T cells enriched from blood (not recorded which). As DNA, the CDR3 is TGTGCCACCAGTCATCCCGGGGATCAAGAGACCCAGTACTTC. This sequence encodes CATSHPGDQETQYF.